The rows below give T cell receptor beta chains drawn from one sample of a study of blood T cell repertoires in COVID-19. TCRdb keeps only in-frame clones here, not all; method: immunoSEQ multiplex PCR. The sample consists of roughly 150,000 clones, 65% to 90% of them appearing once. The sample taken for sequencing was peripheral blood. The receptors here all came from a woman in her forties or fifties with acute or convalescent COVID-19. Each CDR3 is given without its conserved first and last residue.

j_gene	v_gene	CDR3aa
TRBJ2-5	TRBV4-3	ASSPTSGRIEETQY
TRBJ2-2	TRBV24-1	ATSWGQGTGELF
TRBJ1-6	TRBV4-3	ASSQLIGQGSYPLH
TRBJ1-5	TRBV4-1	ASSQDTGSGDRDQPQH
TRBJ1-1	TRBV18	ASSPPGTGNTEAF
TRBJ1-5	TRBV18	ASSPPGSVSNQPQH
TRBJ2-6	TRBV10-3	AISERGAGANVLT
TRBJ2-7	TRBV3-1/TRBV3-2	ASSQAEGGQY
TRBJ2-5	TRBV5-1	ASSQQGAEETQY
TRBJ2-1	TRBV12-3/TRBV12-4	ASSLGGYEQF
TRBJ1-2	TRBV2	ASSESWRGVDGYT
TRBJ2-1	TRBV5-5	ASSRGLAGQEQF
TRBJ1-2	TRBV6-6	ASSPDMGADYGYT
TRBJ2-7	TRBV18	ASSPGTDNSYEQY
TRBJ2-1	TRBV24-1	ATSDLQTVGGESSYNEQF
TRBJ2-7	TRBV11-2	ASSAGLAAGSYEQY
TRBJ1-2	TRBV5-8	ASSWDRGLDGYT
TRBJ2-7	TRBV15	ATHRPGQGTYEQY
TRBJ2-7	TRBV19	ASSYTGTPLYEQY
TRBJ2-5	TRBV19	ASSITWQREETQY
TRBJ1-2	TRBV5-6	ASSSSKGHTYGYT
TRBJ1-2	TRBV9	ASSPTLRGGAPNYGYT
TRBJ1-2	TRBV15	ATSRGQLPYGYT
TRBJ2-4	TRBV19	ASSSRPVPNIQY
TRBJ1-2	TRBV28	ASTHDGGNGYT
TRBJ1-4	TRBV6-5	ASSYRDRADEKLF
TRBJ2-7	TRBV2	ASSLTREQY
TRBJ2-3	TRBV5-8	ASSLRRSTDTQY
TRBJ1-6	TRBV5-1	ASRPGHIYNSPLH
TRBJ2-1	TRBV29-1	SVEEIGQPQF
TRBJ1-5	TRBV30	AWSGGLNGNQPQH
TRBJ1-2	TRBV4-1	ASSQDQETGTGLGYT
TRBJ1-3	TRBV4-1	ASSRGLGAGSGNTIY
TRBJ1-2	TRBV2	ASSEIRDLGRDGYT
TRBJ1-5	TRBV2	ASTTGLRQPQH
TRBJ2-4	TRBV6-5	ASMTGEGKNIQY
TRBJ1-1	TRBV6-2/TRBV6-3	ASSYVWGAEAF
TRBJ2-1	TRBV7-8	ASSADRDPYNEQF
TRBJ2-7	TRBV12-5	ASAPAWREKVYEQY
TRBJ2-5	TRBV2	ASAPGQGQETQY
TRBJ1-2	TRBV28	ASIQNQNYGYT
TRBJ1-5	TRBV27	ASRGGTGPDQPQH
TRBJ1-2	TRBV5-1	ASSHARGARPEDGNYGYT
TRBJ2-3	TRBV9	ASSLAGLTDTQY